The 24 T cell receptor beta chains given below trace back to one sample, sequenced in a study of cytomegalovirus exposure and HLA in healthy donors (dated by TCRdb to the late 2010s). Library method: the immunoSEQ multiplex PCR assay. A mixture of 60 forward primers for TCR Vbeta segments and 13 reverse primers for TCR Jbeta segments was used in the multiplex PCR. Sourced from immuneACCESS, this table was stored by TCRdb with only in-frame sequences that have V and J called. A share of the clones is absent; for the studies checked, an unresolved V gene accounts for under half, and the remainder has no known explanation. This sample comprises approximately 160,000 clones, just under 80% of them detected only once. The top ten clones comprise 1% of the sample. Sequencing was carried out using PBMCs. The receptors shown here come from a woman aged 45-65 years in good health and CMV-seropositive.

The rearrangement joins TRBV2 to TRBJ1-4; D uncertain. This CDR3 contains 12 residues. Trimming removed 3 bases from V and 14 bases from J, with 13 bases in between. Germline lookup yields CDR1 SNHLY and CDR2 FYNNEI. CDR3 residues: CASSEGARGLFF. CDR3 DNA: TGTGCCAGCAGTGAGGGAGCTCGGGGTCTGTTTTTT.

This clone appeared a few times. The chain's CDR3 is CASRFTSGGASGELFF. CDR3 nucleotide sequence: TGTGCCAGCAGATTTACTAGCGGGGGGGCGTCCGGGGAGCTGTTTTTT. V and J are TRBV7-2 and TRBJ2-2, with 13 bases lining up with TRBD2. Germline CDR1 is SGHTA and CDR2 is FQGNSA. The CDR3 has 16 amino acids. V lost 6 bases and J lost 6; bases outside the gene matches: 7.

This clone turned up a few times. J is TRBJ2-2 and V is TRBV7-3; 8 nucleotides align to TRBD1. Germline lookup yields CDR1 SGHTA and CDR2 FQGTGA. The CDR3 consists of 15 residues. Trimming removed 4 bases from V and 3 bases from J; junction bases left unmatched: 4. The CDR3 sequence: CASSSGQGYTGELFF. The CDR3 nucleotides are TGTGCCAGCAGCTCCGGACAGGGCTACACCGGGGAGCTGTTTTTT.

The chain recombines TRBV7-6 with TRBJ2-3; D is perhaps TRBD1 (6 bases). Germline CDR1 reads SGHVS; CDR2 reads FNYEAQ. V was pared by 5 bases and J by 2 bases, with 17 bases between. This CDR3 region has 16 residues. The CDR3 protein is CASSDGQFINTDTQYF. The CDR3 region has the DNA TGTGCCAGCAGCGATGGACAGTTTATAAACACAGATACGCAGTATTTT.

This chain connects TRBV30 to TRBJ2-7; D uncertain. The CDR3 covers 11 residues. The V gene lost 1 base and the J gene lost 5 bases, with 6 bases spanning the gap. The V gene's germline CDR1 is GTSNPN and CDR2 SVGIG (reference sequence). CDR3 nucleotide sequence: TGTGCCTGGAGTGCTGACAACGAGCAGTACTTC. Its protein is CAWSADNEQYF.

V and J are TRBV18 and TRBJ2-6; maybe TRBD1 (5 bases). This CDR3 has 16 amino acids. Trimming cost V 2 bases and J 4 bases, with 12 bases left between them. The germline gives CDR1 KGHSH, CDR2 LQKENI. The CDR3 bases are TGTGCCAGCTCACCAGGGCTCAGGGCCGGGGCCAACGTCCTGACTTTC. Protein: CASSPGLRAGANVLTF.

The chain uses TRBV27 and TRBJ1-1; D not certain. The germline V gene has CDR1 MNHEY and CDR2 SMNVEV (reference sequence). This CDR3 has 14 residues. The V end lost 6 bases, the J end lost 3 bases, and 14 bases lay between the germline ends. The CDR3 DNA sequence: TGTGCCAGCAGCCCGTTCCGCGTGGACACTGAAGCTTTCTTT. Protein: CASSPFRVDTEAFF.

The rearrangement uses TRBV7-2 and TRBJ2-5, with TRBD1 matching over 11 bases. This CDR3 region has 17 residues. Per the germline V gene, CDR1 is SGHTA and CDR2 is FQGNSA. The V and J ends lost 5 bases and 5 bases, in that order; junction bases with no gene match: 13. In nucleotides, the CDR3 is TGTGCCAGCAGCCTACTGATTGGACAGGGGGCTTGGGAGACCCAGTACTTC. Translation: CASSLLIGQGAWETQYF.

V gene TRBV7-9 combines with J gene TRBJ1-1; TRBD1 matches at 7 bases. The CDR3 loop spans 14 amino acids. Per germline, CDR1 SEHNR and CDR2 FQNEAQ (reference sequence). V shed 7 bases and J 4 bases; nucleotides not matched to a gene: 9. The CDR3 is CASTGQAGATEAFF. The CDR3 DNA follows: TGTGCCAGCACTGGACAGGCCGGGGCCACTGAAGCTTTCTTT.

This clone was observed a handful of times. V usage is TRBV2 and J usage is TRBJ2-7; D is possibly TRBD1 (5 bases). Germline CDR1 and CDR2: SNHLY and FYNNEI. V gave up 1 base and J gave up 4 bases, with 17 bases separating them. This CDR3 is built from 16 residues. CDR3 protein: CASSEGRTTLGYEQYF. CDR3 sequence (DNA): TGTGCCAGCAGTGAAGGTCGGACAACCCTCGGTTACGAGCAGTACTTC.

V and J are TRBV27 and TRBJ2-1; a possible D gene is TRBD1 (6 bases). There are 14 residues in the CDR3. V lost 5 bases and J 2 bases, leaving 10 bases between the germline ends. Per germline, CDR1 MNHEY and CDR2 SMNVEV (reference sequence). The CDR3 DNA reads TGTGCCAGCAGTCCCTGGGACACCTACAATGAGCAGTTCTTC. It codes for CASSPWDTYNEQFF.

V usage is TRBV27 and J usage is TRBJ2-3; possible D gene TRBD2, 6 bases. The CDR3 covers 17 residues. Germline V gives CDR1 MNHEY, CDR2 SMNVEV (reference sequence). Trimming pared 0 bases from V and 0 bases from J, leaving 13 bases between. The CDR3 sequence is CASSLSSLALSTDTQYF. DNA of the CDR3: TGTGCCAGCAGTTTATCGAGTCTAGCGCTTAGCACAGATACGCAGTATTTT.

The CDR3 DNA sequence: TGTGCCAGTAGTCTCAGGACAGGGGGCGGCACAGATACGCAGTATTTT. Amino acids: CASSLRTGGGTDTQYF. The rearrangement links TRBV19 to TRBJ2-3; TRBD1 matches at 11 bases. V lost 5 bases, J lost 1 base, and 5 bases stayed unmatched. CDR1 and CDR2 (germline): LNHDA, SQIVND (reference sequence). The length of the CDR3 is 16 residues. Complete variable domain (other parts from reference TRBV19 and TRBJ2-3): DGGITQSPKYLFRKEGQNVTLSCEQNLNHDAMYWYRQDPGQGLRLIYYSQIVNDFQKGDIAEGYSVSREKKESFPLTVTSAQKNPTAFYLCASSLRTGGGTDTQYFGPGTRLTVL.

The chain uses TRBV5-4 and TRBJ2-3; 8 bases agree with TRBD2. Germline V gene sequence: CDR1 SGHNT, CDR2 YYREEE (reference sequence). CDR3 length: 13 residues. V gave up 10 bases and J gave up 3 bases; unmatched junction bases: 7. The DNA of the CDR3 is TGTGCCGTTAAGCGGGAGCATACAGATACGCAGTATTTT. Amino acids: CAVKREHTDTQYF.

This clone has just one count. The V and J genes are TRBV2 and TRBJ1-4; 7 bases line up with TRBD1. CDR3 length: 13 amino acids. The germline gives CDR1 SNHLY, CDR2 FYNNEI. With 10 bases clipped from V and 8 bases from J, the junction kept 10 bases outside the gene matches. The CDR3 region has the DNA TGTGCCATCCGTCGACAGGGCGGCGAAAAACTGTTTTTT. Its translation: CAIRRQGGEKLFF.

This sequence joins TRBV19 and TRBJ1-4, with 7 nucleotides matching TRBD1. The V segment lost 3 bases and the J segment 4 bases; nucleotides outside the gene matches: 5. The CDR3 spans 15 residues. Germline CDR1 LNHDA, CDR2 SQIVND (reference sequence). CDR3 coding DNA: TGTGCCAGTAGTATTGGGGACAGTAATAATGAAAAACTGTTTTTT. It codes for CASSIGDSNNEKLFF.

The chain uses TRBV27 and TRBJ1-1, with D unclear. CDR3 length: 14 residues. Germline V gene sequence: CDR1 MNHEY, CDR2 SMNVEV (reference sequence). Trimming removed 5 bases from V and 0 bases from J, with 10 bases in between. The CDR3 DNA reads TGTGCCAGCAGTCCTTGGAGGGTGAACACTGAAGCTTTCTTT. It yields the protein CASSPWRVNTEAFF.

The chain recombines TRBV20-1 with TRBJ1-2; D is possibly TRBD1 (6 bases). Germline CDR1 DFQATT, CDR2 SNEGSKA (reference sequence). This CDR3 is built from 11 residues. V lost 8 bases to trimming and J lost 3 bases, with 10 bases between them. CDR3 in amino acids: CSNRVDYGYTF. CDR3 coding DNA: TGCAGTAACAGGGTAGACTATGGCTACACCTTC.

V usage is TRBV6-1 and J usage is TRBJ1-5; D is uncertain. The CDR3 is 14 amino acids. Trimming shortened V by 6 bases and J by 2 bases, and 11 bases separated the two germline ends. The germline V gene encodes CDR1 MNHNS and CDR2 SASEGT. The CDR3 coding sequence is TGTGCCAGCAGCCGGGGAGTGCGCAATCAGCCCCAGCATTTT. Protein: CASSRGVRNQPQHF.

This clone came up once. V gene TRBV5-1 combines with J gene TRBJ2-2; 7 bases line up with TRBD1. Germline CDR1 is SGHRS and CDR2 is YFSETQ. This CDR3 comprises 15 residues. The V gene end was trimmed by 4 bases and the J gene end by 4 bases; junction bases not matched to a gene: 7. CDR3 amino acids: CASSPGQSSTGELFF. In DNA form, the CDR3 reads TGCGCCAGCAGCCCGGGACAGTCGAGCACCGGGGAGCTGTTTTTT.

CDR3 protein: CSVEDLRVRMNTEAFF. The CDR3 nucleotides read TGCAGCGTTGAAGATCTGAGGGTCCGGATGAACACTGAAGCTTTCTTT. The rearrangement joins TRBV29-1 to TRBJ1-1, with D unclear. Germline CDR1 SQVTM, CDR2 ANQGSEA. The V end lost 0 bases, the J end lost 0 bases, and 14 bases lay between the germline ends. CDR3 length: 16 amino acids.

This clone came up once. Here the CDR3 DNA reads TGTGCCAGCAGTTACCTCGGCCTAGCGGGCGAGCAGTACTTC. Translation: CASSYLGLAGEQYF. The J gene is TRBJ2-7, the V gene TRBV6-5; TRBD2 matches at 8 bases. With 2 bases clipped from V and 6 bases from J, the junction kept 6 bases outside the gene matches. The CDR3 has 14 amino acids. Germline V lookup: CDR1 MNHEY, CDR2 SVGAGI.

This clone was picked up one time. This chain joins TRBV2 and TRBJ1-6; D remains ambiguous. Deletions cut 6 bases from V and 7 bases from J, with 13 bases between. The CDR3 runs 14 residues. Looked up from germline, CDR1 is SNHLY and CDR2 is FYNNEI. DNA for the CDR3: TGTGCCAGCAGCGCAGGACTTCTGAATTCACCCCTCCACTTT. It yields the protein CASSAGLLNSPLHF.

V and J are TRBV6-5 and TRBJ1-2, with a tentative D call TRBD1 (6 bases). The length of the CDR3 is 15 residues. Germline loops: CDR1 MNHEY, CDR2 SVGAGI. Deletions cut 2 bases from V and 6 bases from J, with 16 bases between. The CDR3 DNA is TGTGCCAGCAGTTACCAGGGGATACAGGGCCATGGCTACACCTTC. It is translated as CASSYQGIQGHGYTF.